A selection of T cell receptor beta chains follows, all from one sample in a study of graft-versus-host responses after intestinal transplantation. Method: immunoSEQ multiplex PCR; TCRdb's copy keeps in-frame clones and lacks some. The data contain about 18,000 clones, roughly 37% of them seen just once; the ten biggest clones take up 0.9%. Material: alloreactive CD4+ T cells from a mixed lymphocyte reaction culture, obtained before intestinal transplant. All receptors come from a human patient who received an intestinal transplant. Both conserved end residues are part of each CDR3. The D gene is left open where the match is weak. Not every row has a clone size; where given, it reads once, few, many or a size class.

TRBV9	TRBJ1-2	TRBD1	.	TGTGCCAGCAGCCCACGGACAGGACTTGAGAAAGGCTACACCTTC	CASSPRTGLEKGYTF
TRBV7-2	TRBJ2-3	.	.	TGTGCCAGCAGCTTATCCGGGGGTGTGACAGATACGCAGTATTTT	CASSLSGGVTDTQYF
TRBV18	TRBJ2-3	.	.	TGTGCCAGCTCACCTGAAGATACGCAGTATTTT	CASSPEDTQYF
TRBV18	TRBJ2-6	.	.	TGTGCCAGCTCACGTGAGGTATCGGGAGCCTCTGGGGCCAACGTCCTGACTTTC	CASSREVSGASGANVLTF
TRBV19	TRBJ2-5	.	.	TGTGCCAGTAGTATAGGGCTCCAGGGTAGGCAGACCCAGTACTTC	CASSIGLQGRQTQYF
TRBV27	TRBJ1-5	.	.	TGTGCCAGCAGTTTTGCCTCTAGCAATCAGCCCCAGCATTTT	CASSFASSNQPQHF
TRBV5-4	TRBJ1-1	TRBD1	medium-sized	TGTGCCAGCAGCTCCCGGGACAGGGCGCACACTGAAGCTTTCTTT	CASSSRDRAHTEAFF
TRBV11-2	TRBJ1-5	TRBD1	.	TGTGCCAGCAGCTCCCAGGGGGCCCGCAATCAGCCCCAGCATTTT	CASSSQGARNQPQHF
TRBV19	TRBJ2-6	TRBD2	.	TGTGCCAGTAGTAGGTTCCAGGGACTACGGTCTGGGGCCAACGTCCTGACTTTC	CASSRFQGLRSGANVLTF
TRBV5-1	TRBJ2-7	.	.	TGCGCCAGCAGCTTGGCAGTAGGGGCCGAGCAGTACTTC	CASSLAVGAEQYF
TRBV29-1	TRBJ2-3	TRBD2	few	TGCAGCGTTGGTGGCGGGGGGGGCGGGTTCGGCACAGATACGCAGTATTTT	CSVGGGGGGFGTDTQYF
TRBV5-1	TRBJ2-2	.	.	TGCGCCAGCAGCTTGGTCCCCGGGGAGCTGTTTTTT	CASSLVPGELFF
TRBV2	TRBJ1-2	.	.	TGTGCCAGCACCGAGTGGGCAGGGGCCCGGAGAAGCTATGGCTACACCTTC	CASTEWAGARRSYGYTF
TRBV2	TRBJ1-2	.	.	TGTGCCAGTACAGGGCAGCCGAGGCGTGTTCATGGCTACACCTTC	CASTGQPRRVHGYTF
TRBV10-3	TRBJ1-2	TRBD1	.	TGTGCCATTGAAGGGGGCGCGGGTGGCTACACCTTC	CAIEGGAGGYTF
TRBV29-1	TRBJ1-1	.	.	TGCAGCGTTGGTATTAGGGGGAACACTGAAGCTTTCTTT	CSVGIRGNTEAFF
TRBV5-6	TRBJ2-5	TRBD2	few	TGTGCCAGCAGCTTTTTCGGACTAGCGGGGGGGCCAGAGACCCAGTACTTC	CASSFFGLAGGPETQYF
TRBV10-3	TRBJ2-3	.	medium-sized	TGTGCCATCAGCCAGGCCAGGCGGGGTTCAGATACGCAGTATTTT	CAISQARRGSDTQYF
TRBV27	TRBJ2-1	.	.	TGTGCCAGCATTAGGCAGGGGTCCTACAATGAGCAGTTCTTC	CASIRQGSYNEQFF
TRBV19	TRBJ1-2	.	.	TGTGCCAGTAGTCCCCGCCACTATGGCTACACCTTC	CASSPRHYGYTF
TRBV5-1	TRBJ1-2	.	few	TGCGCCAGCAGCCCGGGGAGGGTGAACTATGGCTACACCTTC	CASSPGRVNYGYTF
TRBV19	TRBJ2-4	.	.	TGTGCCAGTAGTCTCGTCCCTGGTGGAAGGCGGGGAAACATTCAGTACTTC	CASSLVPGGRRGNIQYF
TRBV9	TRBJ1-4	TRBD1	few	TGTGCCAGCAGCGTCGGGGGACAGGTTAATGAAAAACTGTTTTTT	CASSVGGQVNEKLFF
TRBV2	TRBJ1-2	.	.	TGTGCCAGCAGTGAGGGACAACGTAACTATGGCTACACCTTC	CASSEGQRNYGYTF
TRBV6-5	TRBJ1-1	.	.	TGTGCCAGCAGCCAGACGGGGAACACTGAAGCTTTCTTT	CASSQTGNTEAFF
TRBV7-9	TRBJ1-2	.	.	TGTGCCAGCACCCACAGGGCAGCCCCCTATGGCTACACCTTC	CASTHRAAPYGYTF
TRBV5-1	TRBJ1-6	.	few	TGCGCCAGCAGCTTGGAGGGTAATTCACCCCTCCACTTT	CASSLEGNSPLHF
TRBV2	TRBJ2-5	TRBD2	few	TGTGCCAGCAGTGAGGCGGTAGCGGGGGGCCAAGAGACCCAGTACTTC	CASSEAVAGGQETQYF
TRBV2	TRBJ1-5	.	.	TGTGCCAGCAGTGGCCTGGAGGGGAAACAGCCCCAGCATTTT	CASSGLEGKQPQHF
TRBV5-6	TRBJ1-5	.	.	TGTGCCAGCAGCTTTCAGGGCATCGGGCAGCCCCAGCATTTT	CASSFQGIGQPQHF
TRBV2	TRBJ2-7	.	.	TGTGCCAGCAGTGAAACGGGACGCGAGTATGTCTGGAGGTACGAGCAGTACTTC	CASSETGREYVWRYEQYF
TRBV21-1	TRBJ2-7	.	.	TGTGCCAGCAGGTACCGGATGCTACACGTGTTAGACGAGCAGTACTTC	CASRYRMLHVLDEQYF
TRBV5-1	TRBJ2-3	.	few	TGCGCCAGCAGGACTCCCCAACGCTGGGATACGCAGTATTTT	CASRTPQRWDTQYF
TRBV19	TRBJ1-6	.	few	TGTGCCAGTAGAACCCGCTCCGATAATTCACCCCTCCACTTT	CASRTRSDNSPLHF
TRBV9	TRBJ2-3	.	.	TGTGCCAGCAGCTCGGACTTGGCGCGGAGAGATACGCAGTATTTT	CASSSDLARRDTQYF
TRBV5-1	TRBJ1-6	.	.	TGCGCCAGCAGCATCAGGGTATTGGGGGATTCACCCCTCCACTTT	CASSIRVLGDSPLHF
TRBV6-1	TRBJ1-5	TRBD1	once	TGTGCCAGCAGGGGTCAGGGGGCGGCACAGCCCCAGCATTTT	CASRGQGAAQPQHF
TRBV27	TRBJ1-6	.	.	TGTGCCAGCAGTTTATTTGACAGTCGGAATTCACCCCTCCACTTT	CASSLFDSRNSPLHF
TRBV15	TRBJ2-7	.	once	TGTGCCACCAGCGGGGGAAGGGACACCCACCACGAGCAGTACTTC	CATSGGRDTHHEQYF
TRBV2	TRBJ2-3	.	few	TGTGCCAGCAGTTATCGGGACCGCCGTGGATCAGATACGCAGTATTTT	CASSYRDRRGSDTQYF
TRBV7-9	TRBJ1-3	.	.	TGTGCCAGCAGCTTAAGGCGACAGTTACATTGGGGCTCTGGAAACACCATATATTTT	CASSLRRQLHWGSGNTIYF